This paragraph covers one T cell receptor beta chain sequence. The record originates from a study of cytomegalovirus exposure and HLA in healthy donors. The CDR3 extends over 15 amino acids. The trim removed 0 bases at V and 4 bases at J, leaving 4 bases unmatched. Looked up from germline, CDR1 is SGDLS and CDR2 is YYNGEE. Measured with immunoSEQ multiplex PCR; TCRdb has only the in-frame clones, and not every one. The data hold over 150,000 clones, with about 86% observed a single time. The specimen sequenced was PBMCs. This chain connects TRBV9 to TRBJ1-5; TRBD1 aligns across 7 bases. This clonotype was obtained from a human donor in good health. The CDR3 nucleotides are TGTGCCAGCAGCGTAGGGACAGGCCCTAATCAGCCCCAGCATTTT. This codes for CASSVGTGPNQPQHF. Full variable domain (remainder filled in from reference TRBV9 and TRBJ1-5): DSGVTQTPKHLITATGQRVTLRCSPRSGDLSVYWYQQSLDQGLQFLIQYYNGEERAKGNILERFSAQQFPDLHSELNLSSLELGDSALYFCASSVGTGPNQPQHFGDGTRLSIL.